One and the same sample provided the 3 T cell receptor delta chains below, sequenced in a study of human gamma delta and Vdelta1 T cells (dated by TCRdb to 2017 to 2018). Preparation of the library involved PCR. Sequencing instrument: Illumina MiSeq. Clone calls in TCRdb were regenerated from the public reads with CATT, after which identical DNA sequences shared one row. The sample data list about 6,100 delta-chain clones, and about a tenth of these were observed just once. Of the sample, 14% is held by the ten largest clones. The source material was naive CD27+ Vdelta1 gamma-delta T cells from blood. These receptors came from a human donor in good health.

This clone is medium-sized. This rearrangement joins TRDV1 to TRDJ1; 8 bases fit TRDD3. Germline trimming cut 1 base from V and 1 base from J; bases unmatched to any gene: 11. CDR3 length equals 18 residues. The germline CDR1 and CDR2 sequences are TSWWSYY and QGS. Written as DNA, the CDR3 is TGTGCTCTTGGGGAACAGAGGGGGATAAAAGGGGGCACCGATAAACTCATCTTT. It yields the protein CALGEQRGIKGGTDKLIF.

This chain connects TRDV1 to TRDJ1, with D possibly matching TRDD3 (6 bases). The CDR3 is 18 residues long. Germline V lookup: CDR1 TSWWSYY, CDR2 QGS. Deletions cut 5 bases from V and 7 bases from J, with 29 bases between. The CDR3 sequence: CALGPKRRAGAARGKLIF. The CDR3 DNA reads as TGTGCTCTTGGGCCTAAGAGGAGGGCTGGGGCAGCACGCGGTAAACTCATCTTT.

This clone was picked up a small number of times. This sequence is one base from a far larger clone and is likely a read error. This chain links TRDV2 with TRDJ3, with D possibly being TRDD3 (6 bases). Looked up from germline, CDR1 is GEAIGNYY and CDR2 is EKD. The CDR3 extends over 19 amino acids. CDR3 sequence reads: CACVDGGEYSSWDTRRMFF. DNA for the CDR3: TGTGCCTGTGTCGACGGGGGGGAGTACAGCTCCTGGGACACCCGACGGATGTTTTTC.